This section outlines one T cell receptor beta chain sequence together with its context. The sample is drawn from a study of blood T cell repertoires in COVID-19. V was pared by 5 bases and J by 1 base, with 15 bases between. The CDR3 is made up of 16 amino acids. Germline V CDR1 and CDR2: SNHLY, FYNNEI. TCRdb's table, derived via immunoSEQ multiplex PCR, lists solely in-frame clones and lacks some. Here the sample spans 50,000 to 70,000 clones, roughly 88% being singletons. Sequences were obtained from peripheral blood. The TCR comes from a woman aged 60 to 75 with acute or convalescent COVID-19. This sequence joins TRBV2 and TRBJ1-3; maybe TRBD1 (6 bases). The CDR3 loop is CASSRQGQISGNTIYF. CDR3 DNA sequence: TGTGCCAGCAGTCGCCAGGGGCAAATTTCTGGAAACACCATATATTTT. The full variable domain, with the rest looked up from reference TRBV2 and TRBJ1-3, is EPEVTQTPSHQVTQMGQEVILRCVPISNHLYFYWYRQILGQKVEFLVSFYNNEISEKSEIFDDQFSVERPDGSNFTLKIRSTKLEDSAMYFCASSRQGQISGNTIYFGEGSWLTVV.